Each of the 16 T cell receptor beta chains below was sequenced from the same sample in a study of beta chain features in type 1 diabetes. What was sequenced were expressed TCRB transcripts, since all of the isolated RNA had been reverse transcribed. Only in-frame clones appear in the TCRdb table, and some are missing; sequencing was by immunoSEQ multiplex PCR. This table holds 110,000 or so clones, 40% found once. Sample: stem cell memory CD4+ T cells from blood. The receptors stem from a woman younger than 30 in good health.

V gene TRBV30 combines with J gene TRBJ1-2; the D gene is possibly TRBD1 (5 bases). CDR1 is GTSNPN and CDR2 is SVGIG in the germline V gene (reference sequence). Deletions cut 3 bases from V and 3 bases from J, with 14 bases between. CDR3 length: 14 residues. The CDR3 coding sequence is TGTGCCTGGAGAGTATGGCAGGGCGACTATGGCTACACCTTC. This codes for CAWRVWQGDYGYTF. Complete variable domain (other parts from reference TRBV30 and TRBJ1-2): SQTIHQWPATLVQPVGSPLSLECTVEGTSNPNLYWYRQAAGRGLQLLFYSVGIGQISSEVPQNLSASRPQDRQFILSSKKLLLSDSGFYLCAWRVWQGDYGYTFGSGTRLTVV.

This clone was seen more than once but under ten times. The chain has TRBV11-2 and TRBJ2-7; 9 bases are a match to TRBD1. The germline gives CDR1 SGHAT, CDR2 FQNNGV. The CDR3 is 16 amino acids. Trimming at V came to 2 bases and at J to 2 bases, leaving 7 bases not matched to a gene. The CDR3 spells CASSLSRGTGTYEQYF. In DNA, the CDR3 is TGTGCCAGCAGCTTATCTCGAGGGACAGGGACCTACGAGCAGTACTTC.

This clone was observed a few times. The CDR3 spells CAGRENTDTQYF. CDR3 DNA sequence: TGTGCAGGACGGGAGAACACAGATACGCAGTATTTT. V usage is TRBV7-9 and J usage is TRBJ2-3, with D possibly TRBD2 on 6 matching bases. Per the germline V gene, CDR1 is SEHNR and CDR2 is FQNEAQ (reference sequence). This CDR3 is built from 12 residues.

The chain links TRBV6-5 to TRBJ1-1; the D gene is possibly TRBD1 (6 bases). Germline CDR1 is MNHEY and CDR2 is SVGAGI. The CDR3 extends over 15 amino acids. The V and J ends lost 4 bases and 1 base respectively, with 13 bases between them. The CDR3 coding sequence is TGTGCCAGCAGTTCGGACAGCCTATCGAACACTGAAGCTTTCTTT. It translates to CASSSDSLSNTEAFF.

The chain uses TRBV28 and TRBJ1-5; 8 bases agree with TRBD1. Germline assignment: CDR1 MDHEN and CDR2 SYDVKM. The CDR3 spans 18 residues. Trimming removed 5 bases from V and 0 bases from J; junction bases left unmatched: 12. DNA of the CDR3: TGTGCCAGCAGTCTCGAAGACTGGACAGGGCATAGCAATCAGCCCCAGCATTTT. It codes for CASSLEDWTGHSNQPQHF.

V usage is TRBV9 and J usage is TRBJ2-7; the match to TRBD2 covers 8 bases. The CDR3 has 15 amino acids. With V trimmed by 4 bases and J by 5 bases, 11 bases remained unmatched. Germline V gene sequence: CDR1 SGDLS, CDR2 YYNGEE. The CDR3 nucleotides read TGTGCCAGCAGCCCCCCCGGGACTAGGGGACACGAGCAGTACTTC. It codes for CASSPPGTRGHEQYF. Drawing the rest from reference TRBV9 and TRBJ2-7, the complete variable domain is DSGVTQTPKHLITATGQRVTLRCSPRSGDLSVYWYQQSLDQGLQFLIQYYNGEERAKGNILERFSAQQFPDLHSELNLSSLELGDSALYFCASSPPGTRGHEQYFGPGTRLTVT.

This clone was picked up a small number of times. The V call is TRBV9, the J call TRBJ2-2, with D possibly TRBD1 on 5 matching bases. CDR1 and CDR2 (germline): SGDLS, YYNGEE. Trimming took off 1 base at V and 2 bases at J, with 12 bases between the two ends. This CDR3 comprises 16 residues. CDR3 sequence: CASSVSGRANTGELFF. DNA of the CDR3: TGTGCCAGCAGCGTATCGGGCAGGGCAAACACCGGGGAGCTGTTTTTT.

This clone appeared a few times. The chain combines TRBV30 with TRBJ1-5, with D hard to call. From germline, CDR1 is GTSNPN and CDR2 SVGIG (reference sequence). CDR3 size: 13 residues. V dropped 2 bases and J dropped 11 bases, with 16 bases sitting between them. CDR3 nucleotides: TGTGCCTGGAGTAATCAGGCCAAGGAGGCCCAGCATTTT. Its translation: CAWSNQAKEAQHF.

The CDR3 loop is CASSPPGGRPTDTQYF. In nucleotides, the CDR3 is TGTGCCAGCTCACCACCGGGAGGCAGACCCACAGATACGCAGTATTTT. The V call is TRBV18, the J call TRBJ2-3; D is possibly TRBD2 (6 bases). The V gene's germline CDR1 is KGHSH and CDR2 LQKENI. Between the trimmed V and J ends, which lost 0 bases and 2 bases, there was a span of 12 bases. This CDR3 region has 16 residues.

This rearrangement joins TRBV7-3 to TRBJ2-2; a weak D match, TRBD1 (6 bases). Germline V lookup: CDR1 SGHTA, CDR2 FQGTGA. The CDR3 extends over 19 amino acids. V lost 0 bases to trimming and J lost 5 bases, with 22 bases between them. CDR3 DNA: TGTGCCAGCAGCTTAACGTTTCAAGCCAGGGGCCAAGGGACCGGGGAGCTGTTTTTT. Encoded protein: CASSLTFQARGQGTGELFF.

This chain links TRBV27 with TRBJ2-3, with 7 nucleotides matching TRBD1. This CDR3 spans 14 amino acids. The V segment lost 6 bases and the J segment 1 base; nucleotides outside the gene matches: 4. The germline CDR1 and CDR2 sequences are MNHEY and SMNVEV (reference sequence). CDR3 amino acids: CASSYDRGTDTQYF. The CDR3 DNA reads TGTGCCAGCAGCTATGACAGGGGCACAGATACGCAGTATTTT.

This rearrangement joins TRBV7-2 to TRBJ1-2; a weak D match, TRBD1 (5 bases). Looked up from germline, CDR1 is SGHTA and CDR2 is FQGNSA. Trimming took 6 bases from V and 0 from J, leaving 17 bases between them. This CDR3 spans 16 amino acids. The DNA for the CDR3 is TGTGCCAGCAGACCCTACAGGATCCAAGCTAACTATGGCTACACCTTC. Protein sequence: CASRPYRIQANYGYTF.

Here the CDR3 reads CASSSPRFGTGGMNTEAFF. CDR3 bases: TGTGCCAGCAGTTCCCCTAGGTTTGGGACAGGGGGCATGAACACTGAAGCTTTCTTT. V usage is TRBV11-2 and J usage is TRBJ1-1; 12 bases are shared with TRBD1. This CDR3 region has 19 residues. Trimming cost V 6 bases and J 0 bases; bases outside gene matches: 14. Germline V gives CDR1 SGHAT, CDR2 FQNNGV.

The J gene is TRBJ1-1, the V gene TRBV13, with TRBD1 as a possible D gene (6 bases). This CDR3 is built from 12 residues. Germline lookup yields CDR1 PRHDT and CDR2 FYEKMQ (reference sequence). Deletions cut 5 bases from V and 3 bases from J, with 7 bases between. CDR3 sequence: CASSRQDTEAFF. DNA for the CDR3: TGTGCCAGCAGCCGACAGGACACTGAAGCTTTCTTT.

The genes are TRBV19 and TRBJ2-5; 10 nucleotides agree with TRBD2. CDR3 length equals 17 residues. The V and J ends lost 1 base and 5 bases, in that order; junction bases with no gene match: 10. Germline V CDR1 and CDR2: LNHDA, SQIVND (reference sequence). CDR3 sequence: CASSIGSGRVPRETQYF. CDR3 sequence (DNA): TGTGCCAGTAGTATAGGGAGCGGGAGGGTCCCTCGGGAGACCCAGTACTTC.

The rearrangement uses TRBV29-1 and TRBJ1-1, with TRBD1 matching over 7 bases. This CDR3 contains 16 residues. V shed 7 bases and J 0 bases; nucleotides not matched to a gene: 14. Looked up from germline, CDR1 is SQVTM and CDR2 is ANQGSEA. The chain's CDR3 is CSAGPRDRSMNTEAFF. Here the CDR3 DNA reads TGCAGCGCCGGCCCCCGGGACAGATCCATGAACACTGAAGCTTTCTTT.